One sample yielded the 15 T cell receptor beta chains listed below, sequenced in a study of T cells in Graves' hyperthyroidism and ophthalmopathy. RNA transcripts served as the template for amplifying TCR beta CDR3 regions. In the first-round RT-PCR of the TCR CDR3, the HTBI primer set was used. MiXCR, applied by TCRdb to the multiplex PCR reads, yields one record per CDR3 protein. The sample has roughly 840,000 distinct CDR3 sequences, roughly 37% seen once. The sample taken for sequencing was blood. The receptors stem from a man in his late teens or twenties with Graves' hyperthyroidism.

CDR3 amino acids: CASKGTRENEQYF. Written as DNA, the CDR3 is TGTGCCAGCAAGGGGACGCGGGAAAACGAGCAGTACTTC. V gene TRBV2 combines with J gene TRBJ2-7; TRBD2 might be the D (6 bases). From germline, CDR1 is SNHLY and CDR2 FYNNEI. The CDR3 length is 13 residues. V dropped 7 bases and J dropped 5 bases, with 15 bases sitting between them.

The CDR3 DNA reads TGTGCCAGCAGTTCCCCGGGGTTAGCGGGAAAAGAGACCCAGTACTTC. Translation: CASSSPGLAGKETQYF. V usage is TRBV7-3 and J usage is TRBJ2-5, with TRBD2 matching 8 bases. V dropped 6 bases and J dropped 3; count of bases not matched to a gene: 12. The CDR3 runs to 16 residues. CDR1 and CDR2 (germline): SGHTA, FQGTGA.

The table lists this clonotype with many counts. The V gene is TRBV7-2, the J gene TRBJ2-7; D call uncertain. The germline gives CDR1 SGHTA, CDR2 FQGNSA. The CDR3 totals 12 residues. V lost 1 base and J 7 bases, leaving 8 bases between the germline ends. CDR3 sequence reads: CASSLVLAEQYF. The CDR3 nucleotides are TGTGCCAGCAGCTTAGTCCTCGCGGAGCAGTACTTC.

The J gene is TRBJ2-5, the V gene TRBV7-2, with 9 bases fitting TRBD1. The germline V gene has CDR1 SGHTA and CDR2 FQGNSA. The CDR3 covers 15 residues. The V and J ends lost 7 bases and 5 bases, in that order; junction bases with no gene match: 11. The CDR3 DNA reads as TGTGCCAGCACTTCACTGGGACAGGGCGAGGAGACCCAGTACTTC. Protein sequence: CASTSLGQGEETQYF.

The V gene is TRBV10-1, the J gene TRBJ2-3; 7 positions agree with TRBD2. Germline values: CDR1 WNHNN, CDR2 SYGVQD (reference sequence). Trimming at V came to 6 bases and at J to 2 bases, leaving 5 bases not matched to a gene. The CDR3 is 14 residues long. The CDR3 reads CASSGTTTTDTQYF. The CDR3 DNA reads TGCGCCAGCAGCGGGACTACAACCACAGATACGCAGTATTTT.

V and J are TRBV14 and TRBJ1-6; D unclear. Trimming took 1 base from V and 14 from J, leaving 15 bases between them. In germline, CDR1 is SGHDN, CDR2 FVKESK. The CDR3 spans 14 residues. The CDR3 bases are TGTGCCAGCAGCCAAGGGGCCACCATGTTCACCCTCCACTTT. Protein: CASSQGATMFTLHF.

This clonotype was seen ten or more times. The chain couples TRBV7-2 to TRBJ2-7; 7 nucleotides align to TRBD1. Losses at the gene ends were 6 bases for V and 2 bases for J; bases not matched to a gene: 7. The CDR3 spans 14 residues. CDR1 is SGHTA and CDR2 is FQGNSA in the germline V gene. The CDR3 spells CASRRDRGAYEQYF. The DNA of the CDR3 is TGTGCCAGCAGGAGGGACAGAGGAGCCTACGAGCAGTACTTC.

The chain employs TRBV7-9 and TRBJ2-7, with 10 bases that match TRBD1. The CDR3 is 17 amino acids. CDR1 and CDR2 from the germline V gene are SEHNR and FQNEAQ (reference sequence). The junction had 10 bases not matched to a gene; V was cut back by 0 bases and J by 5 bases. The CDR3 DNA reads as TGTGCCAGCAGCTTAGCGTTCGGGACAGGGGAGTACCACGAGCAGTACTTC. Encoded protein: CASSLAFGTGEYHEQYF.

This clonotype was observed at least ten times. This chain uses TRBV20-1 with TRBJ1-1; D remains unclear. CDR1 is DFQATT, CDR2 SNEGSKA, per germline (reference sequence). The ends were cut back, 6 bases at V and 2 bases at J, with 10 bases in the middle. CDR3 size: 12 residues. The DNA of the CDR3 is TGCAGTGCGGTCACAGCCAACACTGAAGCTTTCTTT. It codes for CSAVTANTEAFF.

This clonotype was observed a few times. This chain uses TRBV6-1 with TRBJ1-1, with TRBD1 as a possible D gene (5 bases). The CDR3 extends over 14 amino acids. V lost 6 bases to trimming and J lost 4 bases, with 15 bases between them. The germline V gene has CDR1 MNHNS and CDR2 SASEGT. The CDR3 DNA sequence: TGTGCCAGCAGCGCTTGGGGCGCGAGCACTGAAGCTTTCTTT. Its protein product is CASSAWGASTEAFF.

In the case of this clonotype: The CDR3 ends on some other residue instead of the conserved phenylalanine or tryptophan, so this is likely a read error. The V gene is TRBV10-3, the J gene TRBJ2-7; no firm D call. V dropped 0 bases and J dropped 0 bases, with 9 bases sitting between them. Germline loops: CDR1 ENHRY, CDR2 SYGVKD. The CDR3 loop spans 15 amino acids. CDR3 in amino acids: CAISESIQSSYEQYS. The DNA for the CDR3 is TGTGCCATCAGTGAGTCGATTCAGTCCTCCTACGAGCAGTACTCC.

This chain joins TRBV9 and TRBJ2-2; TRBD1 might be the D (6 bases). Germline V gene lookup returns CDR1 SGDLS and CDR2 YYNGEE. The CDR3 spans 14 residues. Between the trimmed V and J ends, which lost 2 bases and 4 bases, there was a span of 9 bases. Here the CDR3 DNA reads TGTGCCAGCAGCGTCGGGACACTCACCGGGGAGCTGTTTTTT. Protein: CASSVGTLTGELFF. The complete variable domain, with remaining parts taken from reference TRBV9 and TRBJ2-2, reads DSGVTQTPKHLITATGQRVTLRCSPRSGDLSVYWYQQSLDQGLQFLIQYYNGEERAKGNILERFSAQQFPDLHSELNLSSLELGDSALYFCASSVGTLTGELFFGEGSRLTVL.

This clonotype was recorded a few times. CDR3 region: CASTMTPGLATHEQYF. The CDR3, as DNA: TGTGCCAGCACCATGACCCCGGGACTAGCAACCCACGAGCAGTACTTC. The chain is built from TRBV6-5 and TRBJ2-7, with TRBD2 matching over 9 bases. Trimming cost V 7 bases and J 5 bases; bases outside gene matches: 15. Per the germline V gene, CDR1 is MNHEY and CDR2 is SVGAGI. The CDR3 length is 16 residues.

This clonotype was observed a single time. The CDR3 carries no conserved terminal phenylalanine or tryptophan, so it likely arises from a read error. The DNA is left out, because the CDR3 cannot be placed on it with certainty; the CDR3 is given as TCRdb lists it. CDR3 sequence reads: CASSLVGADTLSHY. This chain joins TRBV7-9 and TRBJ1-6; TRBD1, as called in the table, went unchecked against the DNA. The CDR3 extends over 14 residues, inclusive of both ends. CDR1 is SEHNR and CDR2 is FQNEAQ in the germline V gene (reference sequence).

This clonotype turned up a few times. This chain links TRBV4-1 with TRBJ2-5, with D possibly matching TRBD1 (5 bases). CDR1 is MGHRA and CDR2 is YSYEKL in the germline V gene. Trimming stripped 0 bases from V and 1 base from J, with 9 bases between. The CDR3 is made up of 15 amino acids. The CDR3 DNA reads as TGCGCCAGCAGCCAAGAAGGGGCGGCCCAAGAGACCCAGTACTTC. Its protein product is CASSQEGAAQETQYF.